The 8 T cell receptor beta chains given below trace back to one sample, sequenced in a study of shared clonotypes between healthy human individuals. The data were produced by immunoSEQ multiplex PCR, yet TCRdb's version contains in-frame clones alone and is incomplete. The sample lists some 1,100,000 clones, approximately 80% occurring once. The specimen sequenced was memory CD4+ T cells from PBMCs. Subset indicated: CD45RA-negative fraction. These receptors originate from a man younger than 35 in good health. Some clones in this sample may be carry-over from other donors' samples.

V usage is TRBV18 and J usage is TRBJ1-1, with TRBD1 as a possible D gene (5 bases). The CDR3 length is 13 residues. The V gene's germline CDR1 is KGHSH and CDR2 LQKENI. V dropped 4 bases and J dropped 6 bases, with 12 bases sitting between them. The CDR3 DNA is TGTGCCAGCTCACAGGGACCGACCGCTGAAGCTTTCTTT. Translating gives CASSQGPTAEAFF.

This chain joins TRBV20-1 and TRBJ1-1; D not resolved. Germline V CDR1 and CDR2: DFQATT, SNEGSKA (reference sequence). Trimming pared 0 bases from V and 5 bases from J, leaving 4 bases between. The CDR3 is 11 amino acids. Here the CDR3 reads CSARDQTEAFF. CDR3 nucleotides: TGCAGTGCTAGAGATCAAACTGAAGCTTTCTTT.

J is TRBJ1-2 and V is TRBV15; the D is unclear. The CDR3 is 14 amino acids. V was clipped by 1 base and J by 2 bases, with 8 bases between them. CDR1 is LNHNV, CDR2 YYDKDF, per germline (reference sequence). The CDR3 bases are TGTGCCACCAGCAGAGCCGGTGGCAACTATGGCTACACCTTC. Translation gives CATSRAGGNYGYTF.

This clone was seen only a few times. The V call is TRBV5-6, the J call TRBJ2-5, with TRBD1 matching over 12 bases. The ends lost 3 bases at V and 5 bases at J; junction bases unmatched: 5. The CDR3 is 15 amino acids. CDR1 is SGHDT and CDR2 is YYEEEE in the germline V gene. The CDR3 protein is CASSWGQGAWETQYF. In DNA form, the CDR3 reads TGTGCCAGCAGCTGGGGACAGGGGGCTTGGGAGACCCAGTACTTC. Full variable domain (rest looked up from reference TRBV5-6 and TRBJ2-5): DAGVTQSPTHLIKTRGQQVTLRCSPKSGHDTVSWYQQALGQGPQFIFQYYEEEERQRGNFPDRFSGHQFPNYSSELNVNALLLGDSALYLCASSWGQGAWETQYFGPGTRLLVL.

This clone was seen a handful of times. V usage is TRBV29-1 and J usage is TRBJ1-1; 9 bases are shared with TRBD1. Germline V gene lookup returns CDR1 SQVTM and CDR2 ANQGSEA. This CDR3 contains 14 residues. V lost 7 bases to trimming and J lost 1 base; unmatched junction nucleotides: 7. Here the CDR3 DNA reads TGCAGCGCCCTCCGGGACAGGGAGAACACTGAAGCTTTCTTT. It encodes CSALRDRENTEAFF.

Written as DNA, the CDR3 is TGCAGCGTTGAAACAGGGTCTGGAAACACCATATATTTT. This sequence encodes CSVETGSGNTIYF. The V and J genes are TRBV29-1 and TRBJ1-3; possibly TRBD1 for D (6 bases). The CDR3 is made up of 13 amino acids. V lost 2 bases, J lost 1 base, and 6 bases lay in between. Per germline, CDR1 SQVTM and CDR2 ANQGSEA. Full variable domain (remainder filled in from reference TRBV29-1 and TRBJ1-3): SAVISQKPSRDICQRGTSLTIQCQVDSQVTMMFWYRQQPGQSLTLIATANQGSEATYESGFVIDKFPISRPNLTFSTLTVSNMSPEDSSIYLCSVETGSGNTIYFGEGSWLTVV.

This clone was seen a handful of times. The chain has TRBV7-9 and TRBJ2-4; D gene uncertain. Germline V lookup: CDR1 SEHNR, CDR2 FQNEAQ (reference sequence). Trimming left V 3 bases short and J 1 base short, with 10 bases between. The CDR3 spans 15 residues. CDR3 DNA sequence: TGTGCCAGCAGCTTCTCGGCGCTGGCCAAAAACATTCAGTACTTC. Its translation: CASSFSALAKNIQYF.

The V call is TRBV19, the J call TRBJ2-1; 10 bases fit TRBD2. This CDR3 spans 17 amino acids. With 6 bases clipped from V and 8 bases from J, the junction kept 16 bases outside the gene matches. Germline V gives CDR1 LNHDA, CDR2 SQIVND (reference sequence). The CDR3 here is CASSPKLAASGSHEQFF. In DNA form, the CDR3 reads TGTGCCAGTAGCCCCAAGCTGGCGGCTAGCGGGAGCCATGAGCAGTTCTTC.